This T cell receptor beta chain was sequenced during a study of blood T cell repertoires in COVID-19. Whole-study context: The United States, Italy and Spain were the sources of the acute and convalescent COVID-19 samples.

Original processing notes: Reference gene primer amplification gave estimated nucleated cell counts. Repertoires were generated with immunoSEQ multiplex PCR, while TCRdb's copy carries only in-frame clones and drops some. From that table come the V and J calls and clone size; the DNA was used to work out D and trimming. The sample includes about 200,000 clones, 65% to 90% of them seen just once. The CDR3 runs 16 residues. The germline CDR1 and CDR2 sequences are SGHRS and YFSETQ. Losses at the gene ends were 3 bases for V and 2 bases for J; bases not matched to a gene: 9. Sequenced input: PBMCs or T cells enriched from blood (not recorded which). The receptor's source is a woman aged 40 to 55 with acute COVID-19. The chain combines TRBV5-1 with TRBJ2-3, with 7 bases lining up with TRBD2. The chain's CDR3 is CASSSGGGLITDTQYF. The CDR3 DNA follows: TGCGCCAGCAGCTCGGGGGGTGGGCTGATCACAGATACGCAGTATTTT. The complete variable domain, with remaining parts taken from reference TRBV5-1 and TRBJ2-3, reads KAGVTQTPRYLIKTRGQQVTLSCSPISGHRSVSWYQQTPGQGLQFLFEYFSETQRNKGNFPGRFSGRQFSNSRSEMNVSTLELGDSALYLCASSSGGGLITDTQYFGPGTRLTVL.